Below, 31 T cell receptor beta chains from the same sample are listed, as sequenced in a study of shared clonotypes between healthy human individuals. Generated by immunoSEQ multiplex PCR, the TCRdb table keeps only in-frame clones and is missing some. The sample carries some 1,600,000 clones, 98% recorded once. The sequencing input was naive CD4+ T cells sorted from blood. The subset was: CD45RA+ positively selected. The receptor set was obtained from a man between 25 and 39 years old in good health.

The chain links TRBV5-5 to TRBJ1-1; D might be TRBD1 (6 bases). V dropped 1 base and J dropped 6 bases, with 19 bases sitting between them. This CDR3 comprises 16 residues. Looked up from germline, CDR1 is SGHKS and CDR2 is YYEKEE (reference sequence). CDR3 coding DNA: TGTGCCAGCAGCTTGCAAATCTGGGGGCAAAGGGCTGAAGCTTTCTTT. This sequence encodes CASSLQIWGQRAEAFF.

The chain recombines TRBV18 with TRBJ1-1; D is undetermined. The ends were cut back, 2 bases at V and 1 base at J, with 8 bases in the middle. The germline V gene has CDR1 KGHSH and CDR2 LQKENI. The length of the CDR3 is 14 residues. The CDR3 reads CASSPVTENTEAFF. CDR3 nucleotides: TGTGCCAGCTCACCAGTGACGGAGAACACTGAAGCTTTCTTT.

The V and J genes are TRBV6-4 and TRBJ1-2, with D possibly matching TRBD1 (5 bases). Looked up from germline, CDR1 is MRHNA and CDR2 is SNTAGT. The CDR3 contains 13 residues. Deletions cut 4 bases from V and 3 bases from J, with 9 bases between. The CDR3 DNA sequence: TGTGCCAGCAGTGCCACGGGGGACTATGGCTACACCTTC. Translated, it gives CASSATGDYGYTF.

The V call is TRBV28, the J call TRBJ2-7, with 7 positions matching TRBD1. V dropped 2 bases and J dropped 12; count of bases not matched to a gene: 7. The germline V gene has CDR1 MDHEN and CDR2 SYDVKM. The CDR3 is 12 amino acids. Here the CDR3 DNA reads TGTGCCAGCAGTTTAGTCGGGACAGCCGTGTACTTC. Its translation: CASSLVGTAVYF.

This clone was seen just once. The genes are TRBV5-4 and TRBJ2-3, with D unresolved. Trimming left V 2 bases short and J 0 bases short, with 13 bases between. Germline assignment: CDR1 SGHNT and CDR2 YYREEE (reference sequence). This CDR3 contains 16 residues. CDR3 DNA sequence: TGTGCCAGCAGCTTCGCTCGGCAGCTTAGCACAGATACGCAGTATTTT. It yields the protein CASSFARQLSTDTQYF.

The chain combines TRBV5-1 with TRBJ2-5; D call uncertain. The CDR3 has 15 residues. Trimming removed 4 bases at V and 1 base at J, with 14 bases between. Germline V CDR1 and CDR2: SGHRS, YFSETQ. The CDR3: CASSPGVVIQETQYF. The CDR3 region has the DNA TGCGCCAGCAGCCCTGGCGTAGTTATCCAAGAGACCCAGTACTTC.

This sequence joins TRBV9 and TRBJ2-7, with TRBD2 as a possible D gene (5 bases). Deletions cut 5 bases from V and 4 bases from J, with 13 bases between. Germline V CDR1 and CDR2: SGDLS, YYNGEE. The CDR3 covers 13 residues. CDR3 in DNA: TGTGCCAGCAGTCCCATCCCGGGGTACGAGCAGTACTTC. Encoded protein: CASSPIPGYEQYF.

This clone appeared a single time. The rearrangement joins TRBV20-1 to TRBJ2-7, with D possibly being TRBD1 (6 bases). Deletions cut 4 bases from V and 6 bases from J, with 10 bases between. This CDR3 region has 11 residues. Germline V lookup: CDR1 DFQATT, CDR2 SNEGSKA (reference sequence). In nucleotides, the CDR3 is TGCAGTGCTAAGGGACAACGCGAGCAGTACTTC. This gives the protein CSAKGQREQYF.

The chain recombines TRBV25-1 with TRBJ2-7; D is tentatively TRBD1 or TRBD2 (5 bases each). CDR1 is MGHDK, CDR2 SYGVNS, per germline. V lost 6 bases, J lost 3 bases, and 21 bases lay in between. The CDR3 is 16 residues long. This CDR3 is CASRETGGLAGYEQYF. The CDR3 DNA is TGTGCCAGCAGGGAAACAGGCGGGCTAGCAGGCTACGAGCAGTACTTC.

The V gene is TRBV2, the J gene TRBJ2-1; D remains ambiguous. The ends were cut back, 7 bases at V and 4 bases at J, with 11 bases in the middle. The germline V gene encodes CDR1 SNHLY and CDR2 FYNNEI. This CDR3 is 13 amino acids long. Here the CDR3 DNA reads TGTGCCAGCACGGCCGATGAATACAATGAGCAGTTCTTC. It encodes CASTADEYNEQFF.

The chain combines TRBV5-1 with TRBJ2-1; 12 bases map to TRBD2. V was pared by 0 bases and J by 1 base, with 5 bases of the junction left unmatched. Per germline, CDR1 SGHRS and CDR2 YFSETQ. The CDR3 runs to 18 residues. The CDR3 bases are TGCGCCAGCAGCTTGGGACTAGCGGGAGAAAGATCCTACAATGAGCAGTTCTTC. Protein: CASSLGLAGERSYNEQFF.

This chain links TRBV28 with TRBJ1-2, with 7 bases lining up with TRBD1. This CDR3 comprises 14 residues. Germline CDR1 reads MDHEN; CDR2 reads SYDVKM. V trimming: 8 bases; J trimming: 5 bases; junction bases outside the gene matches: 11. DNA of the CDR3: TGTGCCAGCTCGGACAGGCACTTCAGTTATGGCTACACCTTC. This translates into CASSDRHFSYGYTF.

V gene TRBV7-2 combines with J gene TRBJ2-3; TRBD2 matches at 8 bases. The trim removed 1 base at V and 4 bases at J, leaving 4 bases unmatched. This CDR3 spans 15 amino acids. Germline V gives CDR1 SGHTA, CDR2 FQGNSA. The CDR3 bases are TGTGCCAGCAGCTTAGTTGCCGGGGGGGCAGATACGCAGTATTTT. Its translation is CASSLVAGGADTQYF. Looking up the rest from reference TRBV7-2 and TRBJ2-3 gives the full variable domain: GAGVSQSPSNKVTEKGKDVELRCDPISGHTALYWYRQSLGQGLEFLIYFQGNSAPDKSGLPSDRFSAERTGGSVSTLTIQRTQQEDSAVYLCASSLVAGGADTQYFGPGTRLTVL.

This clone has a single count. The V and J genes are TRBV14 and TRBJ2-3; D is tentatively TRBD1 or TRBD2 (5 bases each). The V gene lost 1 base and the J gene lost 6 bases, with 11 bases spanning the gap. CDR1 is SGHDN and CDR2 is FVKESK in the germline V gene. The CDR3 has 14 residues. The CDR3: CASSQVVGTDTQYF. The CDR3 coding sequence is TGTGCCAGCAGCCAAGTTGTTGGGACGGATACGCAGTATTTT. Looking up the rest from reference TRBV14 and TRBJ2-3 gives the full variable domain: EAGVTQFPSHSVIEKGQTVTLRCDPISGHDNLYWYRRVMGKEIKFLLHFVKESKQDESGMPNNRFLAERTGGTYSTLKVQPAELEDSGVYFCASSQVVGTDTQYFGPGTRLTVL.

This chain connects TRBV20-1 to TRBJ1-4; no clear D gene. V was clipped by 5 bases and J by 7 bases, with 8 bases between them. The CDR3 runs to 11 residues. CDR1 and CDR2 (germline): DFQATT, SNEGSKA (reference sequence). The CDR3 nucleotides are TGCAGTGCTCCCGGGCGTGAAAAACTGTTTTTT. It codes for CSAPGREKLFF.

V and J are TRBV27 and TRBJ2-3; D call uncertain. Germline assignment: CDR1 MNHEY and CDR2 SMNVEV (reference sequence). The CDR3 has 14 amino acids. V was trimmed by 1 base and J by 1 base, leaving 6 bases between them. The CDR3 nucleotides read TGTGCCAGCAGTTTATTTAGCCGCACAGATACGCAGTATTTT. This translates into CASSLFSRTDTQYF.

The chain recombines TRBV9 with TRBJ2-6, with 8 bases identical to TRBD1. Germline V gene data show CDR1 as SGDLS and CDR2 as YYNGEE. The length of the CDR3 is 18 residues. V shed 0 bases, J shed 0 bases, and the junction held 5 bases outside the gene matches. The DNA of the CDR3 is TGTGCCAGCAGCGTAGGGCAGGGGGCATACTCTGGGGCCAACGTCCTGACTTTC. It translates to CASSVGQGAYSGANVLTF.

The chain is built from TRBV10-1 and TRBJ2-3, with D perhaps TRBD1 (6 bases). This CDR3 region has 14 residues. The germline V gene encodes CDR1 WNHNN and CDR2 SYGVQD (reference sequence). The V and J ends lost 3 bases and 4 bases respectively, with 11 bases between them. The CDR3 sequence is CASSDVQGSDTQYF. The DNA of the CDR3 is TGCGCCAGCAGTGATGTCCAGGGGTCAGATACGCAGTATTTT.

The chain is built from TRBV5-1 and TRBJ2-7, with D perhaps assigned TRBD1 or TRBD2 (5 bases each). Germline values: CDR1 SGHRS, CDR2 YFSETQ. V gave up 6 bases and J gave up 12 bases, with 19 bases separating them. The CDR3 spans 12 residues. The CDR3 sequence is CASNGRRGDAYF. The CDR3 DNA is TGCGCCAGCAACGGAAGACGAGGGGACGCGTACTTC.

The genes are TRBV6-5 and TRBJ1-5, with TRBD1 as a possible D gene (6 bases). Germline V CDR1 and CDR2: MNHEY, SVGAGI. The V end was cut by 6 bases, the J end by 7 bases, with 19 bases between. The CDR3 covers 15 residues. The CDR3 nucleotides are TGTGCCAGCAGCTCGGGGGGCAGTATCAGCCAGCCCCAGCATTTT. Protein product: CASSSGGSISQPQHF.

The J gene is TRBJ2-7, the V gene TRBV19; D remains unclear. V was trimmed by 1 base and J by 3 bases, leaving 13 bases between them. CDR1 and CDR2 (germline): LNHDA, SQIVND (reference sequence). The CDR3 is 15 amino acids. CDR3 sequence (DNA): TGTGCCAGTAGTATAGGGGCGGCCAGAGGCTACGAGCAGTACTTC. Translating it yields CASSIGAARGYEQYF.

Of note for this clone: Other DNA sequences of this sample code for an identical CDR3. V gene TRBV18 combines with J gene TRBJ1-5, with D possibly matching TRBD1 (5 bases). Per germline, CDR1 KGHSH and CDR2 LQKENI. With 3 bases removed from V and 2 bases from J, the gap between germline ends came to 8 bases. CDR3 length: 14 residues. In nucleotides, the CDR3 is TGTGCCAGCTCACCGTCCAGGGGCAATCAGCCCCAGCATTTT. This encodes CASSPSRGNQPQHF.

V usage is TRBV7-2 and J usage is TRBJ2-7, with unresolved D. Trimming stripped 0 bases from V and 2 bases from J, with 11 bases between. Germline loops: CDR1 SGHTA, CDR2 FQGNSA. The CDR3 sequence is 15 residues long. The CDR3 nucleotides read TGTGCCAGCAGCTTAGCGCTGGAGAGTCCCTACGAGCAGTACTTC. Residues: CASSLALESPYEQYF.

This chain joins TRBV5-1 and TRBJ2-7; no reliable D call. Between the trimmed V and J ends, which lost 4 bases and 2 bases, there was a span of 10 bases. The CDR3 runs 13 residues. Per germline, CDR1 SGHRS and CDR2 YFSETQ. The CDR3 reads CASSKATTYEQYF. The CDR3 region has the DNA TGCGCCAGCAGCAAAGCGACCACCTACGAGCAGTACTTC.

This sequence joins TRBV7-8 and TRBJ2-7; TRBD2 matches at 9 bases. The CDR3 sequence is 17 residues long. The V segment lost 2 bases and the J segment 1 base; nucleotides outside the gene matches: 9. Germline V gene lookup returns CDR1 SGHVS and CDR2 FQNEAQ. The CDR3 DNA sequence: TGTGCCAGCAGCTTAAAAGCGGGAGGAACTGGATCCTACGAGCAGTACTTC. Protein product: CASSLKAGGTGSYEQYF.

The chain has TRBV28 and TRBJ1-2, with 8 bases lining up with TRBD1. The CDR3 runs 14 residues. Trimming at V came to 4 bases and at J to 7 bases, leaving 8 bases not matched to a gene. Germline-derived CDR1 and CDR2 are MDHEN and SYDVKM. The CDR3 reads CASSWDRRRGGYTF. CDR3 nucleotide sequence: TGTGCCAGCAGTTGGGACAGGAGGCGTGGTGGCTACACCTTC.

This chain connects TRBV5-6 to TRBJ2-5; possibly TRBD1 for D (6 bases). CDR3 length: 16 residues. Per the germline V gene, CDR1 is SGHDT and CDR2 is YYEEEE. V was shortened by 0 bases and J by 1 base, with 13 bases between the two germline ends. This CDR3 is CASSLDAPTGQETQYF. The CDR3 coding sequence is TGTGCCAGCAGCTTGGACGCTCCGACAGGCCAAGAGACCCAGTACTTC.

The genes are TRBV7-8 and TRBJ2-2; TRBD1 aligns across 8 bases. The V segment lost 5 bases and the J segment 4 bases; nucleotides outside the gene matches: 9. The V gene's germline CDR1 is SGHVS and CDR2 FQNEAQ. The CDR3 contains 16 residues. This CDR3 reads CASSQRGTGATGELFF. The CDR3 DNA sequence: TGTGCCAGCAGCCAAAGGGGGACAGGAGCCACCGGGGAGCTGTTTTTT.

The chain recombines TRBV4-1 with TRBJ1-5; D remains ambiguous. Trimming pared 6 bases from V and 3 bases from J, leaving 9 bases between. The CDR3 runs 13 residues. The germline V gene encodes CDR1 MGHRA and CDR2 YSYEKL. In nucleotides, the CDR3 is TGCGCCAGCAGTCTCAACCTCAATCAGCCCCAGCATTTT. As protein: CASSLNLNQPQHF.

This clone occurred once. The rearrangement links TRBV30 to TRBJ2-1, with D possibly TRBD2 on 6 matching bases. The germline gives CDR1 GTSNPN, CDR2 SVGIG (reference sequence). The CDR3 has 12 amino acids. Deletions cut 2 bases from V and 7 bases from J, with 9 bases between. This chain's CDR3 is CAWSPTSNEQFF. The CDR3 nucleotides are TGTGCCTGGAGTCCGACTAGTAATGAGCAGTTCTTC.

This chain joins TRBV19 and TRBJ2-4; no clear D gene. V was pared by 5 bases and J by 5 bases, with 13 bases between. The CDR3 sequence is 14 residues long. Germline CDR1 LNHDA, CDR2 SQIVND (reference sequence). The DNA of the CDR3 is TGTGCCAGTAGTTTTGTCGACTCGCAAAACATTCAGTACTTC. Protein: CASSFVDSQNIQYF.